The following is a T cell receptor beta chain sequence with its context. This entry belongs to a study of blood T cell repertoires in COVID-19. As for the study in general: Italy, Spain and the United States were the sources of the convalescent and acute COVID-19 samples.

Seattle patient enrollment occurred during active infection, with longitudinal follow-up thereafter. Study processing details: Cell counts per sample came from amplifying reference gene primers. The table came from immunoSEQ multiplex PCR; TCRdb's copy has only in-frame clones and leaves some out. V and J calls and clone size come straight from that table; D and trimming were deduced from the DNA. The repertoire includes approximately 92,000 clones, 87% of them detected once, and around 17% sits in the top ten. The material sequenced was peripheral blood. The sequence was collected from a woman aged 55-70 years with COVID-19, enrolled during active disease.

In DNA, the CDR3 is TGTGCCAGCAGTTTAGGTGGGAGCCCCTACGAGCAGTACTTC. This translates into CASSLGGSPYEQYF. The chain joins TRBV27 to TRBJ2-7; D possibly corresponds to TRBD2 (5 bases). This CDR3 comprises 14 residues. Germline values: CDR1 MNHEY, CDR2 SMNVEV (reference sequence). Trimming removed 2 bases at V and 2 bases at J, with 10 bases between.